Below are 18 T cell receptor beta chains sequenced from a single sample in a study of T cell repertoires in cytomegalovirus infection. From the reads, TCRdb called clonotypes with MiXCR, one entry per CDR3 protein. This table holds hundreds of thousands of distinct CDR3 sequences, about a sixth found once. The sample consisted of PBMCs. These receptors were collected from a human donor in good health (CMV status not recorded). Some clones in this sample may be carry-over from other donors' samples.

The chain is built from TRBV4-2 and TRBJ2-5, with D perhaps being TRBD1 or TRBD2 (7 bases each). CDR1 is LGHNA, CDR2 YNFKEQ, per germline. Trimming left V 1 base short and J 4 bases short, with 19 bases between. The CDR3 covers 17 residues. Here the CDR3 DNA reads TGTGCCAGCAGCCAAGCGGCCAATCCCAGGGGGGGAGAGACCCAGTACTTC. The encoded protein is CASSQAANPRGGETQYF.

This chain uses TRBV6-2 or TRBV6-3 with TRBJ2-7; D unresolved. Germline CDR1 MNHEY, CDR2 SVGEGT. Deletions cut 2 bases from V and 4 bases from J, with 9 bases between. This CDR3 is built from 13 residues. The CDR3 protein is CASSYRATYEQYF. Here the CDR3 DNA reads TGTGCCAGCAGTTACAGGGCGACGTACGAGCAGTACTTC.

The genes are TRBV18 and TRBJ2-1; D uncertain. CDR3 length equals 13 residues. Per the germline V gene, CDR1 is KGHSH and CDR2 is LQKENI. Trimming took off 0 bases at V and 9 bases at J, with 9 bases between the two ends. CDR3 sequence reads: CASSPPKVSEQFF. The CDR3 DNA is TGTGCCAGCTCACCACCGAAGGTGAGTGAGCAGTTCTTC. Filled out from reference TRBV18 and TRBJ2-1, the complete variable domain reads NAGVMQNPRHLVRRRGQEARLRCSPMKGHSHVYWYRQLPEEGLKFMVYLQKENIIDESGMPKERFSAEFPKEGPSILRIQQVVRGDSAAYFCASSPPKVSEQFFGPGTRLTVL.

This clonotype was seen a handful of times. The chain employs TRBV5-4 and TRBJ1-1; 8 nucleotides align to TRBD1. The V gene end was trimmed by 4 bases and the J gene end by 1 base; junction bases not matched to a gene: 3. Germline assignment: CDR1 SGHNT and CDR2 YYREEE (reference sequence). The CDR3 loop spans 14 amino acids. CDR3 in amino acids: CASSRQGTNTEAFF. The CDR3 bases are TGTGCCAGCAGCCGACAGGGGACGAACACTGAAGCTTTCTTT.

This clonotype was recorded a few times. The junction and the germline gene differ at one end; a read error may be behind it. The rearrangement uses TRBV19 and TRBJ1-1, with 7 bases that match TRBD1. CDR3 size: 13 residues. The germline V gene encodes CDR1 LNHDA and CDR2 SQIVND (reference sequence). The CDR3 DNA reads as TGTGCCAGTACCCCGACAGGGAACAATGAAGCTTTCTTT. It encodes CASTPTGNNEAFF.

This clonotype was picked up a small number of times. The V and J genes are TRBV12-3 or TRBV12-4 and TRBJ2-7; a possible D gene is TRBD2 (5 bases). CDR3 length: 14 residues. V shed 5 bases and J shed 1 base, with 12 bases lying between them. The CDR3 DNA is TGTGCCAGCAGTCCGGGGTATGTGTCCTACGAGCAGTACTTC. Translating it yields CASSPGYVSYEQYF.

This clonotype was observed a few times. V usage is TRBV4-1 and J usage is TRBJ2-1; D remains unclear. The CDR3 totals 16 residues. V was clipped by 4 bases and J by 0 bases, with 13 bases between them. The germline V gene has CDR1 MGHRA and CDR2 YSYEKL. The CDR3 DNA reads TGCGCCAGCAGCCGCTCACTCTCTGGCTCCTACAATGAGCAGTTCTTC. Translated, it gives CASSRSLSGSYNEQFF.

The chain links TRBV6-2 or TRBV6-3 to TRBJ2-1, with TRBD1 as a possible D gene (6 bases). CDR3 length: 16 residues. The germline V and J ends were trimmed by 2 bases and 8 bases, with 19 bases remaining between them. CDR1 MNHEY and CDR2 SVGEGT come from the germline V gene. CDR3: CASSYTLTGYDDEQFF. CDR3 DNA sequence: TGTGCCAGCAGTTACACCCTGACAGGCTATGACGATGAGCAGTTCTTC.

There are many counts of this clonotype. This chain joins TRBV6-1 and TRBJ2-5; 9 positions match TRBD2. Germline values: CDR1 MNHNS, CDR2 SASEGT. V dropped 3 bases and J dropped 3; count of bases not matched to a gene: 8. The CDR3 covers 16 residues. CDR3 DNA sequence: TGTGCCAGCAGTGAGACCTTAGCGGGGGATAAAGAGACCCAGTACTTC. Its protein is CASSETLAGDKETQYF.

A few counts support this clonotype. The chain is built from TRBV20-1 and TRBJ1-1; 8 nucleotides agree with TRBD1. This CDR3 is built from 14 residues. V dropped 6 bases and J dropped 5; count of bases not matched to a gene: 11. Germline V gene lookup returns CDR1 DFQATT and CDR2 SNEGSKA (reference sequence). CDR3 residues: CSAAAGGLATEAFF. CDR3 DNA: TGCAGTGCAGCAGCAGGGGGCCTGGCGACTGAAGCTTTCTTT.

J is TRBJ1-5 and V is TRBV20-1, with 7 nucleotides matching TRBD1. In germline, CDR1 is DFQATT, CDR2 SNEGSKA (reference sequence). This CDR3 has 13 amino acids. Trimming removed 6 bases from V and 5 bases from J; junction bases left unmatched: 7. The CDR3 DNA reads TGCAGTGCGCCTGACAGGGAAGATCAGCCCCAGCATTTT. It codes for CSAPDREDQPQHF.

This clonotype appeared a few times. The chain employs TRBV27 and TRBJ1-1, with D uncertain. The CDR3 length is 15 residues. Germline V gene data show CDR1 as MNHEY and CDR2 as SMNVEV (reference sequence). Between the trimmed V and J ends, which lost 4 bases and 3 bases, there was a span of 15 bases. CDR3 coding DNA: TGTGCCAGCAGTTCCGTAAGGGCGGAGGACACTGAAGCTTTCTTT. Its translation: CASSSVRAEDTEAFF.

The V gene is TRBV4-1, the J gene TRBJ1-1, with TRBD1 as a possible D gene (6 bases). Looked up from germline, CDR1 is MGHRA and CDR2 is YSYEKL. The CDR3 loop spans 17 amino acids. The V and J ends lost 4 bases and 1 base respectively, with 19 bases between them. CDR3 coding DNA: TGCGCCAGCAGCCCCCAGTTCGGGGGGCGCGGGAACACTGAAGCTTTCTTT. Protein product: CASSPQFGGRGNTEAFF.

In nucleotides, the CDR3 is TGTGCCAGCAGCTTGGGTCAGGGGGCGAGTCGGGAGCCCCAGTACTTC. Amino acids: CASSLGQGASREPQYF. The J gene is TRBJ2-5, the V gene TRBV5-4; 8 bases are a match to TRBD1. V lost 0 bases and J lost 9; bases outside the gene matches: 13. Per the germline V gene, CDR1 is SGHNT and CDR2 is YYREEE (reference sequence). The CDR3 has 16 amino acids. Looking up the rest from reference TRBV5-4 and TRBJ2-5 gives the full variable domain: ETGVTQSPTHLIKTRGQQVTLRCSSQSGHNTVSWYQQALGQGPQFIFQYYREEENGRGNFPPRFSGLQFPNYSSELNVNALELDDSALYLCASSLGQGASREPQYFGPGTRLLVL.

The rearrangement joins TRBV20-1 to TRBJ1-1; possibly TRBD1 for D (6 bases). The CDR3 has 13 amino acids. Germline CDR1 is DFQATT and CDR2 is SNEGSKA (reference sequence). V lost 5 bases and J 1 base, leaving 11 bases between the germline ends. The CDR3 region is CSAAGQPNTEAFF. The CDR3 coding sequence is TGCAGTGCTGCAGGACAGCCGAACACTGAAGCTTTCTTT.

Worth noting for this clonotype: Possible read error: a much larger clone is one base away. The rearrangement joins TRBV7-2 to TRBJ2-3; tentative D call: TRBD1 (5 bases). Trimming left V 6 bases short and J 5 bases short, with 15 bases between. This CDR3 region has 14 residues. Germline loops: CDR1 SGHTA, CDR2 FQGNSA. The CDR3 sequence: CASSLPVQGDTQYF. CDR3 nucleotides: TGTGCCAGCAGTTTACCGGTCCAGGGAGATACGCAGTATTTT.

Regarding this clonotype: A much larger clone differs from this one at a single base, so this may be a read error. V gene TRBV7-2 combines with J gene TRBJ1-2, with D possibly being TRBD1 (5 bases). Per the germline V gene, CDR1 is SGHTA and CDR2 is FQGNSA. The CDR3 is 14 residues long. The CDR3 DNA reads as TGTGCCAGCAGCCCCATGGGGCGTAGCTATGGCCACACCTTC. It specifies CASSPMGRSYGHTF.

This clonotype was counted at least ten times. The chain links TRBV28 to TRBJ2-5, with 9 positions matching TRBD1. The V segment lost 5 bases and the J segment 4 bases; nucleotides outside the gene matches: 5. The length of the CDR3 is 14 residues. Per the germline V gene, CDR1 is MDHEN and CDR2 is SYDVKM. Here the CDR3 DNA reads TGTGCCAGCAGTCCCGCGGACAGGGGAGAGACCCAGTACTTC. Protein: CASSPADRGETQYF.